This record covers a single TCR beta chain. From cryopreserved PBMCs came 2 to 2.5 micrograms of genomic DNA used for TCR beta libraries. Generated by immunoSEQ multiplex PCR, the TCRdb table keeps only in-frame clones and is missing some. The repertoire holds hundreds of thousands of clones, with 60% to 75% as singletons. The data derive from a study of cytotoxic CD8 clonotypes in ibrutinib-treated CLL. Looking at the study overall: The authors obtained response samples at a median of approximately 12 months of treatment, range 6 to 36.

This CDR3 has 14 amino acids. Germline-derived CDR1 and CDR2 are SGHTA and FQGNSA. Trimming left V 5 bases short and J 6 bases short, with 16 bases between. The TCR sequence derives from a human donor with chronic lymphocytic leukemia. Here the sequenced sample was PBMCs, taken after 24 months of ibrutinib treatment. The chain is built from TRBV7-2 and TRBJ2-5; D is unclear. The CDR3, as DNA: TGTGCCAGCAGCCTAGGGTCTTCCCGCCAGACCCAGTACTTC. Translated, it gives CASSLGSSRQTQYF.